Each of the 31 T cell receptor beta chains below was sequenced from the same sample in a study of cytomegalovirus exposure and HLA in healthy donors. PCR was performed using 60 Vbeta and 13 Jbeta primers. Only in-frame clones appear in the TCRdb table, and some are missing; sequencing was by immunoSEQ multiplex PCR. This sample has 70,000 to 95,000 clones; about three quarters occur once, and the top ten carry approximately 5.3%. The sequencing sample was made of PBMCs. Source of these receptors: a man younger than 45 in good health and CMV-seropositive.

This chain uses TRBV15 with TRBJ1-2; 8 bases line up with TRBD1. The CDR3 length is 14 residues. Germline CDR1 and CDR2: LNHNV and YYDKDF (reference sequence). V shed 5 bases, J shed 1 base, and the junction held 3 bases outside the gene matches. The CDR3 nucleotides are TGTGCCACCAGCCCAGGGGGCCATAACTATGGCTACACCTTC. Its translation: CATSPGGHNYGYTF.

The V call is TRBV7-2, the J call TRBJ2-3, with no clear D. The CDR3 is made up of 15 amino acids. CDR1 and CDR2 from the germline V gene are SGHTA and FQGNSA. V lost 2 bases to trimming and J lost 3 bases, with 12 bases between them. The CDR3 DNA reads as TGTGCCAGCAGCTTACAGGTGGGCTCGACAGATACGCAGTATTTT. It yields the protein CASSLQVGSTDTQYF.

The chain uses TRBV6-5 and TRBJ2-4; D perhaps matches TRBD2 (6 bases). The CDR3 covers 14 residues. Trimming pared 6 bases from V and 8 bases from J, leaving 17 bases between. Germline CDR1 and CDR2: MNHEY and SVGAGI. CDR3 sequence: CASSPRGRGDIQYF. The CDR3 nucleotides read TGTGCCAGCAGCCCACGGGGGAGAGGAGACATTCAGTACTTC.

The chain employs TRBV4-3 and TRBJ1-2, with 7 bases that match TRBD1. CDR1 LGHNA and CDR2 YSLEER come from the germline V gene. Unmatched junction bases numbered 15, after V lost 4 bases and J lost 4 bases. The CDR3 has 17 residues. Here the CDR3 DNA reads TGCGCCAGCAGCCCAACGGAAGCTCACAGGGGAGCCTATGGCTACACCTTC. It codes for CASSPTEAHRGAYGYTF.

This clone has a single count. This chain links TRBV2 with TRBJ1-2, with 8 bases matching TRBD1. CDR3 length: 12 residues. CDR1 SNHLY and CDR2 FYNNEI come from the germline V gene. The trim removed 8 bases at V and 6 bases at J, leaving 5 bases unmatched. CDR3 region: CASVGQGDGYTF. CDR3 sequence (DNA): TGTGCCAGCGTAGGACAGGGCGATGGCTACACCTTC.

The V call is TRBV9, the J call TRBJ2-6; 9 bases are a match to TRBD1. This CDR3 has 18 residues. Germline V gene sequence: CDR1 SGDLS, CDR2 YYNGEE. V lost 4 bases, J lost 2 bases, and 10 bases stayed unmatched. CDR3 protein: CASSPTTGGKAGANVLTF. In DNA form, the CDR3 reads TGTGCCAGCAGCCCCACGACAGGGGGTAAAGCTGGGGCCAACGTCCTGACTTTC.

The chain employs TRBV5-6 and TRBJ2-1; tentatively, D is TRBD2 (7 bases). V gave up 4 bases and J gave up 4 bases, with 15 bases separating them. Germline lookup yields CDR1 SGHDT and CDR2 YYEEEE. CDR3 length: 15 residues. The CDR3 nucleotides read TGTGCCAGCAGCCCACCCGGGGGGCCTTACAATGAGCAGTTCTTC. Translation gives CASSPPGGPYNEQFF.

The V call is TRBV27, the J call TRBJ2-4; D is possibly TRBD1 (7 bases). Germline-derived CDR1 and CDR2 are MNHEY and SMNVEV (reference sequence). V gave up 4 bases and J gave up 1 base, with 17 bases separating them. CDR3 length equals 17 residues. As DNA, the CDR3 is TGTGCCAGCAGTTGGCTAACAGGGGCGGGGGCCAAAAACATTCAGTACTTC. Encoded protein: CASSWLTGAGAKNIQYF.

This chain's CDR3 is CASSSLGTGYYSPLHF. CDR3 coding DNA: TGTGCCAGCAGCTCCCTGGGGACAGGGTATTATTCACCCCTCCACTTT. The rearrangement uses TRBV5-8 and TRBJ1-6; 9 bases agree with TRBD1. The germline CDR1 and CDR2 sequences are SGHTS and YDEGEE. Losses at the gene ends were 3 bases for V and 8 bases for J; bases not matched to a gene: 9. CDR3 length equals 16 residues.

V is TRBV30 and J is TRBJ2-6, with a weak D call TRBD2 (6 bases). The germline V gene has CDR1 GTSNPN and CDR2 SVGIG (reference sequence). The CDR3 is 14 residues long. Trimming shortened V by 2 bases and J by 3 bases, and 8 bases separated the two germline ends. CDR3 bases: TGTGCCTGGAGTCTGGGGGGTGGGGCCAACGTCCTGACTTTC. Translating gives CAWSLGGGANVLTF.

The rearrangement links TRBV6-5 to TRBJ1-4; D uncertain. Germline CDR1 and CDR2: MNHEY and SVGAGI. CDR3 length equals 13 residues. The germline V and J ends were trimmed by 6 bases and 6 bases, with 11 bases remaining between them. CDR3 sequence: CASSPGSYEKLFF. CDR3 DNA sequence: TGTGCCAGCAGCCCGGGATCTTATGAAAAACTGTTTTTT.

As regards this clone: Germline and junction disagree at one end, which may indicate a read error. The chain links TRBV7-8 to TRBJ2-3, with D tentatively TRBD2 (7 bases). The CDR3 runs to 17 residues. CDR1 and CDR2 from the germline V gene are SGHVS and FQNEAQ. The DNA for the CDR3 is TGTGCCAGCAGCCCTCTTGGAGGGGGGGCGTACACATATACGCAGTATTTT. Its protein is CASSPLGGGAYTYTQYF. The full variable domain, its missing parts supplied by reference TRBV7-8 and TRBJ2-3, is GAGVSQSPRYKVAKRGQDVALRCDPISGHVSLFWYQQALGQGPEFLTYFQNEAQLDKSGLPSDRFFAERPEGSVSTLKIQRTQQEDSAVYLCASSPLGGGAYTYTQYFGPGTRLTVL.

The chain recombines TRBV4-3 with TRBJ1-3; D is perhaps TRBD1 (6 bases). Germline CDR1 and CDR2: LGHNA and YSLEER. This CDR3 spans 15 amino acids. V lost 1 base and J 6 bases, leaving 13 bases between the germline ends. CDR3 DNA sequence: TGCGCCAGCAGCCAAGCCTCGAACAGGGCAAACACCATATATTTT. Translated, it gives CASSQASNRANTIYF.

This clone was picked up one time. This chain joins TRBV6-1 and TRBJ1-5, with D unresolved. Germline CDR1 reads MNHNS; CDR2 reads SASEGT. The CDR3 is made up of 13 amino acids. The V gene lost 1 base and the J gene lost 5 bases, with 6 bases spanning the gap. Written as DNA, the CDR3 is TGTGCCAGCAGTGAAGGGCCTTATCAGCCCCAGCATTTT. Translation gives CASSEGPYQPQHF.

V and J are TRBV6-5 and TRBJ1-1, with 10 bases aligning to TRBD1. The ends lost 5 bases at V and 12 bases at J; junction bases unmatched: 12. The germline CDR1 and CDR2 sequences are MNHEY and SVGAGI. CDR3 length equals 14 residues. The DNA for the CDR3 is TGTGCCAGCAGTCCGGGACAGGGGATGATGAGAACTTTCTTT. Its protein is CASSPGQGMMRTFF.

The V gene is TRBV4-3, the J gene TRBJ1-1; 9 bases agree with TRBD1. The germline V gene encodes CDR1 LGHNA and CDR2 YSLEER. CDR3 length: 15 residues. Trimming removed 1 base from V and 1 base from J; junction bases left unmatched: 1. The CDR3 region is CASSQVTGGNTEAFF. The CDR3 bases are TGCGCCAGCAGCCAAGTGACAGGGGGGAACACTGAAGCTTTCTTT.

The chain recombines TRBV11-3 with TRBJ2-1, with 11 bases lining up with TRBD2. Unmatched junction bases numbered 5, after V lost 1 base and J lost 9 bases. Germline CDR1 SGHNT, CDR2 YENEEA. The CDR3 is 15 residues long. The CDR3 protein is CASSLGLAGGSEQFF. The CDR3 DNA reads as TGTGCCAGCAGCTTAGGGCTAGCGGGGGGAAGTGAGCAGTTCTTC.

V usage is TRBV6-5 and J usage is TRBJ2-5; TRBD1 aligns across 7 bases. The ends lost 4 bases at V and 2 bases at J; junction bases unmatched: 4. Germline CDR1 MNHEY, CDR2 SVGAGI. The CDR3 covers 14 residues. As DNA, the CDR3 is TGTGCCAGCAGTTGGGACAGTAGGCAAGAGACCCAGTACTTC. Protein: CASSWDSRQETQYF.

The chain carries TRBV14 and TRBJ1-1; D perhaps matches TRBD1 (6 bases). Trimming took off 5 bases at V and 6 bases at J, with 13 bases between the two ends. The CDR3 runs to 13 residues. Germline lookup yields CDR1 SGHDN and CDR2 FVKESK. The CDR3 nucleotides are TGTGCCAGCAGCTCTCACAGGGTCTCTGAAGCTTTCTTT. Protein product: CASSSHRVSEAFF.

This sequence joins TRBV19 and TRBJ2-1, with 9 bases fitting TRBD2. The CDR3 has 15 residues. CDR1 and CDR2 from the germline V gene are LNHDA and SQIVND (reference sequence). After removal of 4 bases from V and 5 bases from J, the junction contained 6 bases not matched to a gene. The CDR3 DNA reads as TGTGCCAGTAGTAAGCGTCTAGCGGGGCACAATGAGCAGTTCTTC. This codes for CASSKRLAGHNEQFF.

The V call is TRBV30, the J call TRBJ2-1; 7 nucleotides agree with TRBD1. The trim removed 5 bases at V and 7 bases at J, leaving 2 bases unmatched. Germline V CDR1 and CDR2: GTSNPN, SVGIG (reference sequence). This CDR3 contains 11 residues. The CDR3 nucleotides read TGTGCCTGGGGGACAGTTAATGAGCAGTTCTTC. Protein product: CAWGTVNEQFF.

The chain has TRBV27 and TRBJ2-1; TRBD1 agrees at 8 bases. The CDR3 is 14 amino acids. Germline V gene data show CDR1 as MNHEY and CDR2 as SMNVEV (reference sequence). The J segment lost 2 bases and the V segment lost 7 bases, leaving 4 bases of the junction unmatched. The CDR3 sequence: CASKEQGAYNEQFF. The CDR3 DNA is TGTGCCAGCAAAGAACAGGGGGCCTACAATGAGCAGTTCTTC.

The rearrangement uses TRBV5-8 and TRBJ2-5; TRBD2 agrees at 12 bases. The junction had 9 bases not matched to a gene; V was cut back by 4 bases and J by 5 bases. Germline assignment: CDR1 SGHTS and CDR2 YDEGEE. This CDR3 region has 16 residues. The chain's CDR3 is CASSRLAGAAGETQYF. The CDR3 DNA reads TGTGCCAGCAGCCGACTAGCGGGGGCGGCGGGGGAGACCCAGTACTTC. Using reference TRBV5-8 and TRBJ2-5 for the parts outside the CDR3, the full variable domain is EAGVTQSPTHLIKTRGQQATLRCSPISGHTSVYWYQQALGLGLQFLLWYDEGEERNRGNFPPRFSGRQFPNYSSELNVNALELEDSALYLCASSRLAGAAGETQYFGPGTRLLVL.

The chain is built from TRBV6-1 and TRBJ2-4; a weak D match, TRBD2 (5 bases). Germline V lookup: CDR1 MNHNS, CDR2 SASEGT. The CDR3 runs 15 residues. V gave up 2 bases and J gave up 7 bases, with 15 bases separating them. The CDR3 nucleotides are TGTGCCAGCAGTGAACACTCGGGGATTCCGAACATTCAGTACTTC. Translation: CASSEHSGIPNIQYF.

The CDR3 here is CASSRGQGRLNEQYV. The CDR3 DNA reads TGTGCCAGCAGCCGGGGACAGGGGAGGCTGAACGAGCAGTACGTC. This chain connects TRBV7-9 to TRBJ2-7; 10 nucleotides line up with TRBD1. J gave up 5 bases and V 5 bases, and 9 bases lay outside the gene matches. The CDR3 loop spans 15 amino acids. From germline, CDR1 is SEHNR and CDR2 FQNEAQ (reference sequence).

This rearrangement joins TRBV27 to TRBJ2-1; possibly TRBD2 for D (5 bases). The CDR3 consists of 15 residues. Trimming removed 8 bases at V and 8 bases at J, with 22 bases between. Per germline, CDR1 MNHEY and CDR2 SMNVEV (reference sequence). The CDR3 DNA reads TGTGCCAGCTCTCCCCCGCCCACTAGTTCGGATGAGCAGTTCTTC. Its translation is CASSPPPTSSDEQFF.

The chain carries TRBV5-1 and TRBJ2-1, with 8 bases identical to TRBD1. Per the germline V gene, CDR1 is SGHRS and CDR2 is YFSETQ. V lost 2 bases and J lost 0; bases outside the gene matches: 1. The CDR3 is 15 residues long. The CDR3 loop reads CASSFQGASYNEQFF. CDR3 nucleotides: TGCGCCAGCAGCTTCCAGGGGGCCTCCTACAATGAGCAGTTCTTC. Full variable domain (remainder filled in from reference TRBV5-1 and TRBJ2-1): KAGVTQTPRYLIKTRGQQVTLSCSPISGHRSVSWYQQTPGQGLQFLFEYFSETQRNKGNFPGRFSGRQFSNSRSEMNVSTLELGDSALYLCASSFQGASYNEQFFGPGTRLTVL.

V is TRBV6-1 and J is TRBJ1-4, with D tentatively TRBD1 (6 bases). The CDR3 is made up of 13 amino acids. Germline lookup yields CDR1 MNHNS and CDR2 SASEGT. V lost 10 bases and J lost 1, with 10 bases in between. CDR3 nucleotides: TGTGCCATAAGGGGGGGAACTAATGAAAAACTGTTTTTT. Its protein product is CAIRGGTNEKLFF.

V gene TRBV18 combines with J gene TRBJ1-1, with a possible D match to TRBD1 (5 bases). CDR1 KGHSH and CDR2 LQKENI come from the germline V gene. Trimming took off 3 bases at V and 4 bases at J, with 15 bases between the two ends. This CDR3 spans 15 amino acids. The CDR3 DNA reads TGTGCCAGCTCACCCCCCACGGGGGAGGGCACTGAAGCTTTCTTT. Amino acids: CASSPPTGEGTEAFF.

This clone occurred once. This chain connects TRBV19 to TRBJ2-5, with 8 bases that match TRBD1. Germline V gives CDR1 LNHDA, CDR2 SQIVND (reference sequence). J lost 5 bases, V lost 8 bases, and 4 bases had no gene match. The CDR3 totals 12 residues. The CDR3 bases are TGTGCCAGTTCCAGGGGGCGCGAGACCCAGTACTTC. Its translation: CASSRGRETQYF. The full variable domain, completed using reference TRBV19 and TRBJ2-5, is DGGITQSPKYLFRKEGQNVTLSCEQNLNHDAMYWYRQDPGQGLRLIYYSQIVNDFQKGDIAEGYSVSREKKESFPLTVTSAQKNPTAFYLCASSRGRETQYFGPGTRLLVL.

This chain connects TRBV25-1 to TRBJ1-6; unclear D gene. CDR1 MGHDK and CDR2 SYGVNS come from the germline V gene. V was cut by 4 bases and J by 8 bases, with 9 bases left in between. The CDR3 is made up of 13 amino acids. The CDR3 sequence: CASSGMQDSPLHF. The CDR3 DNA reads TGTGCCAGCAGTGGAATGCAGGATTCACCCCTCCACTTT.